Reported below is one T cell receptor (beta chain). It has no known antigen specificity. No base qualities exist here, and no much larger clone lies one base off it. This specimen belongs to a study of cytomegalovirus exposure and HLA in healthy donors (dated by TCRdb to 2016 to 2017). About the study as a whole: In an earlier analysis of 450 to 750 of the donors, 276 Gb of sequence data and 100 million or so unique TCR beta sequences from roughly 190 million T cells were reported. About 280 gigabases of sequencing data and 91 million or so unique TCR sequences made up an early release that covered under 750 HLA-typed donors. The genetic ancestry cluster associated with self-reported Caucasian donors included 65% to 90% of the 350 to 500 genotyped donors. The study aimed to test whether cataloging public T cell receptors could reveal signatures of past pathogen exposure. Using immunosequencing, the study profiled T cell repertoires from about 610 subjects and related those repertoires to cytomegalovirus serostatus. A separate validation cohort of 90 to 150 different subjects was used in addition to the roughly 720-subject first cohort. To predict cytomegalovirus infection status, the study brought together high-throughput TCR immunosequencing, statistical association of individual TCRs with disease status, and machine learning. A later analysis re-analyzed previously published TCR beta repertoires from roughly 630 donors and added high-resolution HLA genotyping to study TCR occurrence patterns. The later analysis used no new phenotypic data to find candidate immune exposures, relying instead on TCR beta sequences and their occurrence across donors. To decide whether each TCR beta V gene segment behaved as functional or pseudogenic, an earlier analysis of some 540 of the donors relied on high-throughput TCR beta sequencing. Donor age, sex, ethnicity and CMV serostatus were collected together with the repertoire data. In a later genetic analysis, genome-wide SNP genotypes for about 55% of the roughly 670 donors were used, and that subset was treated as a discovery cohort. Every discovery cohort repertoire had been produced on one sequencing platform. HLA typing included class I and class II loci at four-digit resolution. Typing coverage varied by locus: roughly 620-630 donors for A, B, C, DRB1 and DQB1; 500 to 550 for DQA1; about 590 for DPA1; 400 to 480 for DPB1. Because of strong linkage in the cohort, 4 to 6 DR-DQ haplotypes were treated as single units for association and clustering. Across around 400 genotyped donors of the cohort, an average of approximately 240,000 unique TCR beta nucleotide sequences per donor were sequenced, and 15% to 20% of those sequences were non-productive.

The cohort comprised some 700 healthy bone marrow donors. Cohort members were all nominally healthy when sampled, although unrecorded immune exposures were likely present. The donor tested CMV seronegative, placing the donor among the 352 seronegative members of the cohort. A peripheral blood sample was collected from each donor, and TCR beta sequencing was performed on peripheral blood mononuclear cells. The Qiagen DNeasy Blood Extraction Kit was used to extract genomic DNA from the blood cell samples. Overall study outcomes, separate from this receptor: Sequencing depth was assumed to be roughly uniform across donors in the presence/absence analyses, though that assumption may not hold. In an earlier analysis of approximately 590 of the donors, most TCR beta V segments appeared in productive rearrangements about 90% or about 30% of the time, broadly matching IMGT annotations. The authors suggested that the approach could potentially be generalized to other disease states and immunological phenotypes. The only immune exposure information available for the cohort was CMV serostatus. Linkage disequilibrium might explain the correlated functional status among segregating V segments, but an unknown experimental factor could not be ruled out. According to a later genetic analysis, donors in an Asian-associated ancestry cluster had fewer N-insertions in productive TCRs than the roughly 670-donor mean. A few of the identified cytomegalovirus-associated TCR beta chains were confirmed in vitro to be specific for cytomegalovirus antigens. A cluster of highly shared sequence variants was judged likely to be a technical artifact of the sequencing pipeline. The 87-base-pair reads could not distinguish some IMGT-functional V segments, including TRBV6-2 and TRBV6-3, so those segments were excluded. In a later analysis, HLA-associated TCR beta chains were found to be more clonally expanded and to have lower generation probabilities than equally common non-associated chains. V-gene and J-gene trimming of TCR beta chains was associated with a missense DCLRE1C variant in a later genetic analysis, and the association was replicated in an independent cohort. The cohort was sequenced for TCR beta chains only, and without alpha or paired-chain data the features that could be detected were limited. The earlier analysis of 587 of the donors excluded some 15 rarely observed V segments, including chromosome 9 orphons, because counts were too low. Most TCR sequences were observed very rarely across donors, whereas some public TCRs were present in many individuals. Because some donors lacked HLA typing at each locus, the association tests relied only on the typed subset. According to a later analysis, most CMV-associated TCR beta chains appeared to be HLA-restricted, and the HLA associations seemed to be driven largely by CMV exposure. A further reported finding was that TCR beta sequences accurately predicted the HLA-A and HLA-B alleles for most subjects in the first cohort. Specific HLA alleles were associated with 15,000 to 20,000 TCR beta sequences at a false discovery rate of 0.05 in a later analysis. In both the original and validation cohorts, the classifier was reported to diagnose cytomegalovirus status with high specificity and sensitivity. Strong co-occurrence of HLA alleles, especially DR and DQ, made assigning TCR associations to individual alleles difficult. A later analysis found that TCR association rates varied across HLA loci, with DRB1 alleles showing the most associated TCRs and HLA-C alleles the fewest. The study listed 170 or so TCR beta chains as associated with cytomegalovirus. According to a later analysis, parvovirus B19, influenza, CMV and Epstein-Barr virus appeared linked to several top co-occurrence clusters.

Counted from cysteine to phenylalanine, this CDR3 has 16 amino acids. Solely the CDR3 DNA is kept, with 48 bases framed from the first base. Trimming leaves V shorter by 2 bases and J shorter by 8 bases, with the junction holding 12 bases beyond the gene matches. Sequences SGHRS (CDR1) and YFSETQ (CDR2) are obtained from the germline V gene. The library was prepared using the immunoSEQ multiplex PCR assay. For the multiplex PCR, a mixture combining 60 forward primers for TCR Vbeta segments and 13 reverse primers for TCR Jbeta segments was used. The CDR3 region of rearranged TCR beta genes was amplified from genomic DNA with a multiplex PCR assay. The Illumina HiSeq System was used to sequence the amplified TCR beta libraries as 87-base-pair reads. Per the authors' processing: Across the 700 or so repertoires, a later analysis counted 80 million or so unique TCR beta chains, some 11 million of which were shared by at least two donors. Raw reads were error-corrected and collapsed into unique sequences with a nearest-neighbor algorithm that merged closely related sequences to remove PCR and sequencing errors. Alignment of CDR3 sequences to IMGT reference sequences was used to assign V, D and J gene segments. Each retained sequence needed at least a six-nucleotide match to both a V gene segment and a J gene segment. A rearrangement was called productive if the CDR3 had no stop codons and remained in frame with V and J, and every other rearrangement was called non-productive. CDR3 was defined according to IMGT convention as the region running from the second conserved V-encoded cysteine to the conserved J-encoded phenylalanine. The earlier analysis of approximately 500 of the donors excluded sequences that lacked an unambiguous match to a single V gene segment. An earlier analysis of about 600 of the donors called V segments functional above 56.7% productive rearrangements and segregating when the between-donor standard deviation exceeded 5%. A statistical classification framework was built for diagnosing cytomegalovirus status from the catalog of TCR beta chain sequences. V and J gene assignment, in a later analysis, came from comparing TCR nucleotide sequences with IMGT/GENE-DB human TR gene sequences. The TCRdist pipeline was used in a later analysis to assign CDR3 sequences and most-parsimonious VDJ recombination scenarios. In a later analysis, each TCR beta chain was defined by its CDR3 amino acid sequence together with its V-gene family, and reads without a unique V-gene family were excluded. A later analysis removed 450 to 600 highly shared, low-generation-probability nucleotide sequences to deal with suspected cross-contamination and a sequencing artifact. A later analysis calculated a clonal expansion index for each public chain from normalized within-repertoire ranks of inferred template counts. A later analysis computed generation probabilities with a VDJ recombination model fitted to out-of-frame rearrangements, and checked the results against IGoR. A later analysis scored TCR-TCR, TCR-HLA and TCR-CMV co-occurrence with hypergeometric tests, applying a repertoire-size bias correction to TCR pairs. In a later analysis, false discovery rates were estimated by permuting HLA or CMV assignments 20 times. In a later analysis, co-occurring TCRs were grouped with DBSCAN, and TCRdist sequence similarity was added when clustering was performed within HLA-allele-positive subsets. For co-occurrence clustering, repertoires with fewer than 30,000 or more than 120,000 public chains were excluded, along with five repertoires with anomalous nucleotide sharing. TCRdb holds this immuneACCESS table with in-frame rearrangements only. Some clones are missing; in checked studies, unresolved V genes explain under half, and the rest has no known cause. V, J and clone size derive from that table, while D and trimming were established from the DNA sequence. The sample table records 75,000 to 95,000 clones; roughly 80% of these occur just once. Of the sample, over 3% falls within the top ten clones.

The clonotype was recovered from a man aged 45-60 years in good health and CMV-seronegative. The V and J genes are TRBV5-1 and TRBJ2-1; the junction holds 8 bases that match TRBD2. The sample was PBMCs. The nucleotide sequence is TGCGCCAGCAGCTTTCGGGGGGGCGGATATTCCGATGAGCAGTTCTTC. Its translation is CASSFRGGGYSDEQFF.